This T cell receptor (beta chain) was recorded in a study of shared clonotypes between healthy human individuals. Turning to the study itself: The study used three CD4 naive, three CD4 memory, two CD8 naive and one CD8 memory plate per donor.

Per sorted-subset replicate PCR, input was 200 to 250 ng DNA, representing tens of thousands of T cell genomes. Generated by immunoSEQ multiplex PCR, the TCRdb table keeps only in-frame clones and is missing some. Here the sample spans a few million clones, 93% being singletons. Study-wide points: Compared with clonotypes that all four donors shared, non-shared clonotypes had lower generation probabilities.

Trimming removed 5 bases at V and 3 bases at J, with 16 bases between. This CDR3 region has 15 residues. Germline V lookup: CDR1 LNHDA, CDR2 SQIVND (reference sequence). About this clone: The antigen is unknown.

Naive CD8 populations comprised CD45RO-negative cells positively selected for CCR7, excluding terminally differentiated effector memory CD45RA+ cells. Those who donated, Caucasian adults without exception, all lived in Nashville, Tennessee. The clonotype comes from a man aged 18 to 35 in good health. Some clones in this sample may be carry-over from other donors' samples. Sequencing was carried out using naive CD8+ T cells from PBMCs. The chain uses TRBV19 and TRBJ1-1; possible D gene TRBD1, 6 bases. CDR3 sequence reads: CASSPRTEGDTEAFF. The CDR3 DNA follows: TGTGCCAGTAGTCCCCGGACAGAGGGGGACACTGAAGCTTTCTTT.